Presented here are 23 T cell receptor beta chains from one specimen sequenced in a study of CD8 T cells in Susac syndrome. With random hexamers, 0.5 to 1 ug RNA was reverse transcribed. MiXCR, run by TCRdb on the immunoSEQ multiplex PCR reads, gives a single entry per CDR3 protein. The data show over 150,000 distinct CDR3 sequences, 90% to 97% seen once. The specimen sequenced was CD4+ T cells from PBMCs. The source is a human donor with Susac syndrome.

This chain links TRBV20-1 with TRBJ2-1, with 15 nucleotides matching TRBD2. CDR3 length: 15 residues. CDR1 and CDR2 from the germline V gene are DFQATT and SNEGSKA (reference sequence). The ends lost 5 bases at V and 7 bases at J; junction bases unmatched: 6. The CDR3 DNA reads TGCAGTGCTGCAGGCGGGACTAGCGGGAGGAATGAGCAGTTCTTC. Protein: CSAAGGTSGRNEQFF.

This rearrangement joins TRBV30 to TRBJ1-1, with D maybe TRBD1 (6 bases). Germline values: CDR1 GTSNPN, CDR2 SVGIG (reference sequence). The CDR3 runs 13 residues. Trimming took off 7 bases at V and 3 bases at J, with 15 bases between the two ends. CDR3 region: CASRGGLDTEAFF. CDR3 bases: TGTGCCTCCCGGGGGGGCCTGGACACTGAAGCTTTCTTT.

J is TRBJ2-7 and V is TRBV6-6; the D gene is possibly TRBD1 (7 bases). From germline, CDR1 is MNHNY and CDR2 SVGAGI (reference sequence). Trimming pared 5 bases from V and 6 bases from J, leaving 14 bases between. The CDR3 spans 13 residues. The CDR3 sequence is CASSPAGGFEQYF. The CDR3 DNA follows: TGTGCCAGCAGTCCCGCAGGGGGGTTCGAGCAGTACTTC.

This chain connects TRBV15 to TRBJ2-1; 10 nucleotides agree with TRBD2. This CDR3 is built from 14 residues. Germline V gene sequence: CDR1 LNHNV, CDR2 YYDKDF (reference sequence). Losses at the gene ends were 4 bases for V and 7 bases for J; bases not matched to a gene: 4. The CDR3 DNA reads as TGTGCCACCAGCACCCGGACTAGCGGAAATGAGCAGTTCTTC. The encoded protein is CATSTRTSGNEQFF.

The CDR3 nucleotides are TGTGCCTGGAGTGTAGCACCGATGAACACTGAAGCTTTCTTT. This translates into CAWSVAPMNTEAFF. The rearrangement uses TRBV30 and TRBJ1-1, with no clear D. This CDR3 has 14 residues. Germline V CDR1 and CDR2: GTSNPN, SVGIG (reference sequence). The V and J ends lost 0 bases and 0 bases respectively, with 8 bases between them.

Only a few counts were recorded for this clonotype. The chain recombines TRBV7-2 with TRBJ2-7; 7 bases match TRBD2. Germline V CDR1 and CDR2: SGHTA, FQGNSA. This CDR3 is 15 amino acids long. V dropped 1 base and J dropped 1; count of bases not matched to a gene: 4. The CDR3 sequence is CASSLVSSGSYEQYF. Here the CDR3 DNA reads TGTGCCAGCAGCTTAGTGTCTAGCGGTTCCTACGAGCAGTACTTC.

The chain recombines TRBV29-1 with TRBJ2-4, with 12 bases identical to TRBD2. CDR1 SQVTM and CDR2 ANQGSEA come from the germline V gene. V dropped 5 bases and J dropped 0; count of bases not matched to a gene: 5. CDR3 length: 16 amino acids. The CDR3 loop reads CSVLAGGGLAKNIQYF. The CDR3 bases are TGCAGCGTTCTAGCGGGGGGGGGACTAGCCAAAAACATTCAGTACTTC. Full variable domain (outside the CDR3, taken from reference TRBV29-1 and TRBJ2-4): SAVISQKPSRDICQRGTSLTIQCQVDSQVTMMFWYRQQPGQSLTLIATANQGSEATYESGFVIDKFPISRPNLTFSTLTVSNMSPEDSSIYLCSVLAGGGLAKNIQYFGAGTRLSVL.

The rearrangement links TRBV29-1 to TRBJ2-1, with 9 bases that match TRBD1. The CDR3 length is 17 residues. The germline V gene encodes CDR1 SQVTM and CDR2 ANQGSEA. Trimming at V came to 5 bases and at J to 0 bases, leaving 11 bases not matched to a gene. The CDR3 nucleotides are TGCAGCGTTCCCGACGATCAGACAGGGGGCTCCTACAATGAGCAGTTCTTC. Encoded protein: CSVPDDQTGGSYNEQFF.

This clonotype turned up a few times. V gene TRBV5-1 combines with J gene TRBJ2-6; TRBD1 is a possible D gene (6 bases). Per germline, CDR1 SGHRS and CDR2 YFSETQ. This CDR3 region has 15 residues. Trimming took 3 bases from V and 1 from J, leaving 8 bases between them. The CDR3: CASSSQGSGANVLTF. CDR3 DNA: TGCGCCAGCAGCTCTCAGGGGTCTGGGGCCAACGTCCTGACTTTC. The complete variable domain, with remaining parts taken from reference TRBV5-1 and TRBJ2-6, reads KAGVTQTPRYLIKTRGQQVTLSCSPISGHRSVSWYQQTPGQGLQFLFEYFSETQRNKGNFPGRFSGRQFSNSRSEMNVSTLELGDSALYLCASSSQGSGANVLTFGAGSRLTVL.

This clonotype was seen just once. The chain couples TRBV4-3 to TRBJ1-2; 7 nucleotides align to TRBD1. From germline, CDR1 is LGHNA and CDR2 YSLEER. The CDR3 contains 15 residues. V gave up 2 bases and J gave up 1 base; unmatched junction bases: 4. CDR3 region: CASSQTDRLNYGYTF. The CDR3 nucleotides are TGCGCCAGCAGCCAAACGGACAGGCTTAACTATGGCTACACCTTC.

The gene calls are TRBV20-1 and TRBJ1-5; possibly TRBD1 for D (5 bases). Germline V gene sequence: CDR1 DFQATT, CDR2 SNEGSKA (reference sequence). Deletions cut 3 bases from V and 0 bases from J, with 15 bases between. The CDR3 has 16 amino acids. The DNA for the CDR3 is TGCAGTGCTAGGGGGCCCGAGACCTTTAGCAATCAGCCCCAGCATTTT. Residues: CSARGPETFSNQPQHF.

The chain is built from TRBV24-1 and TRBJ2-1; the match to TRBD1 covers 10 bases. Germline loops: CDR1 KGHDR, CDR2 SFDVKD. The CDR3 consists of 16 residues. V was pared by 0 bases and J by 7 bases, with 5 bases of the junction left unmatched. CDR3 sequence: CATSDLLGTGENEQFF. CDR3 nucleotides: TGTGCCACCAGTGATTTGCTGGGGACAGGGGAAAATGAGCAGTTCTTC.

V gene TRBV19 combines with J gene TRBJ1-1; D not resolved. The germline V gene encodes CDR1 LNHDA and CDR2 SQIVND (reference sequence). The V gene lost 3 bases and the J gene lost 0 bases, with 8 bases spanning the gap. This CDR3 has 14 residues. CDR3 sequence (DNA): TGTGCCAGTAGTATTAGGGATTTGAACACTGAAGCTTTCTTT. Its protein product is CASSIRDLNTEAFF.

This clonotype was detected only once. The chain has TRBV7-3 and TRBJ2-1; 7 bases line up with TRBD2. The germline V gene has CDR1 SGHTA and CDR2 FQGTGA. With V trimmed by 0 bases and J by 9 bases, 8 bases remained unmatched. This CDR3 contains 15 residues. The CDR3 DNA follows: TGTGCCAGCAGCTTAACGGGGGGAGGGCCGGGTGAGCAGTTCTTC. Amino acids: CASSLTGGGPGEQFF.

The chain uses TRBV29-1 and TRBJ1-3, with D tentatively TRBD1 (5 bases). The CDR3 totals 12 residues. Trimming left V 5 bases short and J 3 bases short, with 8 bases between. Germline V gene data show CDR1 as SQVTM and CDR2 as ANQGSEA. The CDR3 coding sequence is TGCAGCGTTCGGGACCGTGGAAACACCATATATTTT. This translates into CSVRDRGNTIYF. Complete variable domain (other parts from reference TRBV29-1 and TRBJ1-3): SAVISQKPSRDICQRGTSLTIQCQVDSQVTMMFWYRQQPGQSLTLIATANQGSEATYESGFVIDKFPISRPNLTFSTLTVSNMSPEDSSIYLCSVRDRGNTIYFGEGSWLTVV.

V gene TRBV2 combines with J gene TRBJ1-5, with a possible D match to TRBD1 (5 bases). This CDR3 has 15 residues. Germline CDR1 reads SNHLY; CDR2 reads FYNNEI. The V gene lost 4 bases and the J gene lost 1 base, with 11 bases spanning the gap. The CDR3 bases are TGTGCCAGCAGTGGGTCAGGGTTCAGCAATCAGCCCCAGCATTTT. Translating it yields CASSGSGFSNQPQHF.

The gene calls are TRBV10-3 and TRBJ2-6; D gene unclear. Germline V CDR1 and CDR2: ENHRY, SYGVKD. This CDR3 comprises 13 residues. V lost 6 bases and J 4 bases, leaving 7 bases between the germline ends. Here the CDR3 reads CAIRATGANVLTF. The CDR3 DNA sequence: TGTGCCATCAGGGCGACCGGGGCCAACGTCCTGACTTTC.

The chain recombines TRBV12-3 or TRBV12-4 with TRBJ1-2; TRBD1 matches 7 bases. This CDR3 region has 14 residues. V lost 6 bases and J lost 4; bases outside the gene matches: 8. Here the CDR3 DNA reads TGTGCCAGCAGCCCAGGGGGGGTTATCTATGGCTACACCTTC. This gives the protein CASSPGGVIYGYTF.

The genes are TRBV18 and TRBJ2-1; D may be TRBD2 (6 bases). The CDR3 is 13 residues long. The V gene lost 2 bases and the J gene lost 8 bases, with 10 bases spanning the gap. CDR1 and CDR2 from the germline V gene are KGHSH and LQKENI. The CDR3 DNA follows: TGTGCCAGCTCACCAGGGTCGGGGGATGAGCAGTTCTTC. Its protein is CASSPGSGDEQFF.

The V call is TRBV7-2, the J call TRBJ2-5; 8 bases match TRBD1. With 5 bases clipped from V and 8 bases from J, the junction kept 4 bases outside the gene matches. CDR3 length: 12 amino acids. Germline V lookup: CDR1 SGHTA, CDR2 FQGNSA. CDR3: CASSADRETQYF. For the CDR3, the DNA is TGTGCCAGCAGCGCGGACAGGGAAACCCAGTACTTC.

The rearrangement links TRBV5-1 to TRBJ1-2; 7 bases are shared with TRBD1. V lost 6 bases, J lost 6 bases, and 5 bases stayed unmatched. CDR1 and CDR2 from the germline V gene are SGHRS and YFSETQ. The CDR3 is made up of 12 amino acids. CDR3 nucleotides: TGCGCCAGCACTGGGACAGAGCATGGCTACACCTTC. Protein sequence: CASTGTEHGYTF.

The V gene is TRBV29-1, the J gene TRBJ1-1, with 7 bases that match TRBD1. The germline V gene encodes CDR1 SQVTM and CDR2 ANQGSEA. V gave up 5 bases and J gave up 0 bases; unmatched junction bases: 3. The CDR3 totals 13 residues. For the CDR3, the DNA is TGCAGCGTTACCGGGACAGTGAACACTGAAGCTTTCTTT. Protein sequence: CSVTGTVNTEAFF.

This chain connects TRBV28 to TRBJ2-4; 9 positions agree with TRBD1. With V trimmed by 5 bases and J by 6 bases, 14 bases remained unmatched. The CDR3 has 17 amino acids. The germline gives CDR1 MDHEN, CDR2 SYDVKM. CDR3 loop: CASSVTGTGLLRNIQYF. The DNA for the CDR3 is TGTGCCAGCAGTGTCACCGGGACAGGGCTTTTAAGAAACATTCAGTACTTC.